This passage covers 14 T cell receptor beta chains from one sample sequenced in a study of T cells of healthy individuals. TCRdb passed the 5' RACE reads through MiXCR, listing each CDR3 protein once. The sample includes over 95,000 distinct CDR3 sequences, approximately 15% seen only once; the top ten take under 7.5%. These receptor sequences come from a human donor in good health.

V usage is TRBV7-9 and J usage is TRBJ2-7, with unresolved D. The germline CDR1 and CDR2 sequences are SEHNR and FQNEAQ (reference sequence). The CDR3 runs to 16 residues. V was clipped by 1 base and J by 0 bases, with 13 bases between them. The CDR3 is CASSLVSGPYSYEQYF. In DNA form, the CDR3 reads TGTGCCAGCAGCTTAGTTTCCGGACCCTACTCCTACGAGCAGTACTTC.

This clonotype came up many times. V and J are TRBV20-1 and TRBJ1-1, with D perhaps TRBD1 (5 bases). The CDR3 has 14 amino acids. V gave up 3 bases and J gave up 3 bases, with 14 bases separating them. Germline V gives CDR1 DFQATT, CDR2 SNEGSKA (reference sequence). The CDR3 DNA reads TGCAGTGCTAGCCCTGGGGGGGGGTACACTGAAGCTTTCTTT. Protein: CSASPGGGYTEAFF.

This chain links TRBV6-1 with TRBJ2-3; 10 nucleotides match TRBD2. CDR3 size: 14 residues. V gave up 3 bases and J gave up 5 bases; unmatched junction bases: 2. Germline CDR1 is MNHNS and CDR2 is SASEGT. The chain's CDR3 is CASSEIAGGDTQYF. The CDR3 DNA is TGTGCCAGCAGTGAGATAGCGGGGGGAGATACGCAGTATTTT.

V and J are TRBV30 and TRBJ2-7; the D gene is possibly TRBD1 (5 bases). The CDR3 contains 13 residues. Germline lookup yields CDR1 GTSNPN and CDR2 SVGIG (reference sequence). Trimming removed 4 bases from V and 2 bases from J, with 12 bases in between. The CDR3 protein is CAWTAGAPYEQYF. CDR3 coding DNA: TGTGCCTGGACAGCTGGGGCTCCCTACGAGCAGTACTTC.

The chain uses TRBV5-6 and TRBJ2-1; 12 nucleotides align to TRBD2. The germline gives CDR1 SGHDT, CDR2 YYEEEE. This CDR3 contains 16 residues. Trimming cost V 0 bases and J 9 bases; bases outside gene matches: 7. CDR3 loop: CASSLDLAGGLGEQFF. DNA of the CDR3: TGTGCCAGCAGCTTGGATCTAGCGGGAGGGCTGGGTGAGCAGTTCTTC.

V is TRBV20-1 and J is TRBJ2-7; D gene unclear. The germline V gene encodes CDR1 DFQATT and CDR2 SNEGSKA (reference sequence). Trimming removed 1 base from V and 6 bases from J, with 13 bases in between. The CDR3 contains 13 residues. The CDR3 DNA sequence: TGCAGTGCTAGAGCCGACCCGGCCGCCGAGCAGTACTTC. Translation: CSARADPAAEQYF.

The gene calls are TRBV2 and TRBJ1-4; D remains ambiguous. Trimming took off 6 bases at V and 3 bases at J, with 8 bases between the two ends. In germline, CDR1 is SNHLY, CDR2 FYNNEI. The CDR3 sequence is 13 residues long. The DNA for the CDR3 is TGTGCCAGCAGGGTGGACCCTAATGAAAAACTGTTTTTT. It specifies CASRVDPNEKLFF.

This clonotype was observed a few times. J is TRBJ2-1 and V is TRBV7-6; no clear D. Germline V gene lookup returns CDR1 SGHVS and CDR2 FNYEAQ. This CDR3 is 15 amino acids long. Trimming stripped 2 bases from V and 10 bases from J, with 18 bases between. CDR3 sequence: CASSLPPRPPGEQFF. CDR3 DNA sequence: TGTGCCAGCAGCTTACCTCCCAGGCCGCCCGGAGAGCAGTTCTTC.

The chain combines TRBV9 with TRBJ1-2, with a weak D call TRBD1 (6 bases). The CDR3 is 14 residues long. The V gene lost 4 bases and the J gene lost 4 bases, with 14 bases spanning the gap. Germline V gene data show CDR1 as SGDLS and CDR2 as YYNGEE. The CDR3 DNA sequence: TGTGCCAGCAGCAGACAGGAGGGGGGCTATGGCTACACCTTC. This codes for CASSRQEGGYGYTF.

This clonotype was counted a few times. V and J are TRBV5-1 and TRBJ2-1; 14 nucleotides agree with TRBD2. The CDR3 spans 17 residues. The germline V gene has CDR1 SGHRS and CDR2 YFSETQ. The ends lost 4 bases at V and 0 bases at J; junction bases unmatched: 3. As DNA, the CDR3 is TGCGCCAGCAGCAGACTAGCGGGAGGGCGCTCCTACAATGAGCAGTTCTTC. Amino acids: CASSRLAGGRSYNEQFF.

This clonotype was observed at least ten times. The V gene is TRBV5-1, the J gene TRBJ2-7; 7 bases are shared with TRBD1. Per the germline V gene, CDR1 is SGHRS and CDR2 is YFSETQ. The CDR3 is made up of 14 amino acids. The V gene end was trimmed by 2 bases and the J gene end by 2 bases; junction bases not matched to a gene: 4. The chain's CDR3 is CASSFRGRAYEQYF. As DNA, the CDR3 is TGCGCCAGCAGCTTCAGGGGGAGAGCCTACGAGCAGTACTTC.

The chain recombines TRBV27 with TRBJ2-7; 7 bases map to TRBD2. CDR3 length: 16 amino acids. After removal of 5 bases from V and 2 bases from J, the junction contained 12 bases not matched to a gene. Germline CDR1 is MNHEY and CDR2 is SMNVEV (reference sequence). DNA of the CDR3: TGTGCCAGCAGTGCGAGTACTAGCGCAACACCCTACGAGCAGTACTTC. Translating gives CASSASTSATPYEQYF.

The V call is TRBV4-1, the J call TRBJ2-7; the D call may be TRBD1 or TRBD2 (5 bases each). Trimming took 2 bases from V and 3 from J, leaving 14 bases between them. The length of the CDR3 is 15 residues. CDR1 MGHRA and CDR2 YSYEKL come from the germline V gene. CDR3 nucleotides: TGCGCCAGCAGCCAACCGGGACGGATAAACTACGAGCAGTACTTC. Protein sequence: CASSQPGRINYEQYF.

This clonotype was picked up many times. The chain uses TRBV7-9 and TRBJ2-1, with D possibly matching TRBD2 (5 bases). Germline lookup yields CDR1 SEHNR and CDR2 FQNEAQ (reference sequence). V was cut by 5 bases and J by 12 bases, with 26 bases left in between. CDR3 length: 16 residues. DNA of the CDR3: TGTGCCAGCAGCCCCCGCAAGGACTTATCCGTCCAAGGGCAGTTCTTC. Translation: CASSPRKDLSVQGQFF.